This T cell receptor (beta chain) was identified in a study of T cell responses to AZD1222 COVID-19 vaccine. This table comes from immunoSEQ multiplex PCR, and its TCRdb copy is limited to in-frame clones, with some not included. The sample lists 96,000 or so clones, around 90% occurring once. Deletions cut 2 bases from V and 0 bases from J, with 11 bases between. The CDR3 runs 16 residues. The germline V gene has CDR1 MDHEN and CDR2 SYDVKM. About this clone: As yet, its antigen is unknown.

Whole-study findings and limits: Donors in the cohort were predominantly white British and more often female, and clonal diversity was possibly underestimated. Once two AZD1222 doses were given, Spike-specific TCR breadth and depth went up.

The sample was peripheral blood, taken on day 0 of AZD1222 vaccination. This clonotype was sampled from an adult in good health. V and J are TRBV28 and TRBJ1-3, with D possibly matching TRBD1 (5 bases). The CDR3 DNA reads TGTGCCAGCAGTTTACCCAGGGCGACCTCTGGAAACACCATATATTTT. It specifies CASSLPRATSGNTIYF.